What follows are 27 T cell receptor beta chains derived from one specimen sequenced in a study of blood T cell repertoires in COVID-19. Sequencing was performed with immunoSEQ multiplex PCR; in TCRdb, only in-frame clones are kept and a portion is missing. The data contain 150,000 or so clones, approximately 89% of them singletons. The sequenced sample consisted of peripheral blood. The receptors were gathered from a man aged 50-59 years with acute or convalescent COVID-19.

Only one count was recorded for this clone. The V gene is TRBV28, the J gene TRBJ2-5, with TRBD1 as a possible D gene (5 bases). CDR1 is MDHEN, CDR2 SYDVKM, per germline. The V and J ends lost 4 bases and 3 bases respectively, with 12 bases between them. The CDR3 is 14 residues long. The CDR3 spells CASSSLDMEETQYF. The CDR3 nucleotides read TGTGCCAGCAGTTCCTTGGACATGGAAGAGACCCAGTACTTC.

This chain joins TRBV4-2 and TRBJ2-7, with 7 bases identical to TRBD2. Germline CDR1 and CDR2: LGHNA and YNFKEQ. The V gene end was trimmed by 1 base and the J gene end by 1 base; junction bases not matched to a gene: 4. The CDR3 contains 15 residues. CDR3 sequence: CASSQGGGISYEQYF. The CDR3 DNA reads TGTGCCAGCAGCCAAGGGGGAGGGATTTCCTACGAGCAGTACTTC.

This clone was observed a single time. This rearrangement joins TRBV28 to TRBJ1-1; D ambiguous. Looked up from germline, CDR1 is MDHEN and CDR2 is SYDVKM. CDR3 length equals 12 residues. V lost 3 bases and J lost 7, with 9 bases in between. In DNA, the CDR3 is TGTGCCAGCAGTTTGATTCGGGATGAAGCTTTCTTT. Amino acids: CASSLIRDEAFF.

The CDR3: CASSPRQEGATTF. The CDR3 DNA reads as TGTGCCAGCAGCCCACGACAGGAGGGGGCTACTACCTTC. The chain employs TRBV7-9 and TRBJ1-2, with TRBD1 matching over 7 bases. The CDR3 totals 13 residues. V was clipped by 5 bases and J by 14 bases; unmatched bases: 14. Germline values: CDR1 SEHNR, CDR2 FQNEAQ (reference sequence).

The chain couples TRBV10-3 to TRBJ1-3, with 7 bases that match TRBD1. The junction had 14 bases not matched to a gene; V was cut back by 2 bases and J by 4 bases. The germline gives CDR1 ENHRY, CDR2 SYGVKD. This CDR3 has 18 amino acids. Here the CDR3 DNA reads TGTGCCATCAGTGAGGACAGGGCTGGAGGCGGCTTGGGAAACACCATATATTTT. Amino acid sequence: CAISEDRAGGGLGNTIYF.

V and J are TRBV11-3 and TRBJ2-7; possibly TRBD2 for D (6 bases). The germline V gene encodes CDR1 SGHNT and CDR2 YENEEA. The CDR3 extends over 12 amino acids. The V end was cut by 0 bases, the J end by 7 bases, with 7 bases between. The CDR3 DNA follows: TGTGCCAGCAGCTTAGACGGGAGAGAGCAGTACTTC. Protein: CASSLDGREQYF.

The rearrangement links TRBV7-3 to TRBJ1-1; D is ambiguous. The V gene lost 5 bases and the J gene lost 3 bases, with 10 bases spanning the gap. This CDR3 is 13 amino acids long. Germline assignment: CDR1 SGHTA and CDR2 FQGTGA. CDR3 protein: CASSPGVYTEAFF. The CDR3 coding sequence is TGTGCCAGCAGCCCCGGTGTGTACACTGAAGCTTTCTTT.

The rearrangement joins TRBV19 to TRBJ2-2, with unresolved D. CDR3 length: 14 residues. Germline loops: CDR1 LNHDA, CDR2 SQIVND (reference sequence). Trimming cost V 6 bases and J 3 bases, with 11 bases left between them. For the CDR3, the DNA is TGTGCCAGTAGAGGAGTAGCTTACACCGGGGAGCTGTTTTTT. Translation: CASRGVAYTGELFF.

CDR3 sequence: CASSLPTGANYGYTF. CDR3 DNA sequence: TGTGCCAGCAGTTTACCCACAGGGGCGAACTATGGCTACACCTTC. The chain joins TRBV28 to TRBJ1-2, with 7 bases aligning to TRBD1. Per the germline V gene, CDR1 is MDHEN and CDR2 is SYDVKM. Trimming took 2 bases from V and 2 from J; bases not matched to a gene: 5. The CDR3 spans 15 residues.

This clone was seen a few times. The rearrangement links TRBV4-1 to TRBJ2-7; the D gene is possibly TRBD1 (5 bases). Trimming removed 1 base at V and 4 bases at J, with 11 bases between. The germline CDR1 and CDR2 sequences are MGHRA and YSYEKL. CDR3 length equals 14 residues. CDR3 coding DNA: TGCGCCAGCAGCCAAGCGGCAGGGATTTACGAGCAGTACTTC. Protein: CASSQAAGIYEQYF.

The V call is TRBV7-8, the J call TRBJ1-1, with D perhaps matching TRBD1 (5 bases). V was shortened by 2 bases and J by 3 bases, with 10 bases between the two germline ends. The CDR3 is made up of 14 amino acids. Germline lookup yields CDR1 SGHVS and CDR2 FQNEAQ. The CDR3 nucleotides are TGTGCCAGCAGCTTATGGACCAGGGACACTGAAGCTTTCTTT. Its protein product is CASSLWTRDTEAFF.

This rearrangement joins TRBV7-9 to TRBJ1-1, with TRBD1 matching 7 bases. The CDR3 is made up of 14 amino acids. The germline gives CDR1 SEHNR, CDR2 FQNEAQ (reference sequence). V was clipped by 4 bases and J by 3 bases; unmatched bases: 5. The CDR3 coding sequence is TGTGCCAGCAGCTCTAGGGGGCAGGACACTGAAGCTTTCTTT. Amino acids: CASSSRGQDTEAFF. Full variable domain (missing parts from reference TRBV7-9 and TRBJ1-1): DTGVSQNPRHKITKRGQNVTFRCDPISEHNRLYWYRQTLGQGPEFLTYFQNEAQLEKSRLLSDRFSAERPKGSFSTLEIQRTEQGDSAMYLCASSSRGQDTEAFFGQGTRLTVV.

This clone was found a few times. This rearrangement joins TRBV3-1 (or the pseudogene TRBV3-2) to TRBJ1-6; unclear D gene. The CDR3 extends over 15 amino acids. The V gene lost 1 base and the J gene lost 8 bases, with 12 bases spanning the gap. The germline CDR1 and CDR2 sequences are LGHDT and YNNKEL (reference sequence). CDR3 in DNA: TGTGCCAGCAGCCAAGTCAGGCACCCTTATTCACCCCTCCACTTT. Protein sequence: CASSQVRHPYSPLHF.

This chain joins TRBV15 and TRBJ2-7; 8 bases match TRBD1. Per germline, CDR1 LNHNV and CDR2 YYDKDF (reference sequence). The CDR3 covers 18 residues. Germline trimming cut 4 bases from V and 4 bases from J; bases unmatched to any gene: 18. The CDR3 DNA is TGTGCCACCAGCAAAACCAGGCCGGACAGGGATTCCCCTTACGAGCAGTACTTC. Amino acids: CATSKTRPDRDSPYEQYF.

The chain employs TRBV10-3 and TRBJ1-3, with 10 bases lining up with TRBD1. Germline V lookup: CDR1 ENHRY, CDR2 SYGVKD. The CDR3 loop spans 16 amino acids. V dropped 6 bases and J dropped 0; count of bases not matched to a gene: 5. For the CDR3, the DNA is TGTGCCATCAGCTTGACAGGGGGCAGCTCTGGAAACACCATATATTTT. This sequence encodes CAISLTGGSSGNTIYF.

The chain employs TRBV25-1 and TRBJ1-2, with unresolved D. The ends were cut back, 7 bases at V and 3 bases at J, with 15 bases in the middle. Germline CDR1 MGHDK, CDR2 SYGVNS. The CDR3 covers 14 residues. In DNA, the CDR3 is TGTGCCAGCATCCCCGCAGGCGCCCACTATGGCTACACCTTC. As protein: CASIPAGAHYGYTF.

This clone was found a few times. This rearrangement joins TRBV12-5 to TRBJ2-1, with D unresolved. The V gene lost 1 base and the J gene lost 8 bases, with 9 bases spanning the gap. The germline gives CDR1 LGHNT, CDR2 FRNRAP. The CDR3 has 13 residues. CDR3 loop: CASGLASSYEQFF. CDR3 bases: TGTGCTAGTGGTTTGGCCTCCTCCTATGAGCAGTTCTTC.

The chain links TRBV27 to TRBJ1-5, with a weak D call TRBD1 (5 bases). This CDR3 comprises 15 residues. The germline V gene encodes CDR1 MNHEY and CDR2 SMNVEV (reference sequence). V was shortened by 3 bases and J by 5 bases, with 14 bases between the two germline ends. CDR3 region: CASSLGGASYQPQHF. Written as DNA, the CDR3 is TGTGCCAGCAGTTTGGGAGGGGCAAGCTATCAGCCCCAGCATTTT.

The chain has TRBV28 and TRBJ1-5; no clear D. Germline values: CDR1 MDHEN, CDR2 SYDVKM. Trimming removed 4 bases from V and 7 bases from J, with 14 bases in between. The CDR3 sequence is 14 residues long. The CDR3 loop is CASSWVLDGQPQHF. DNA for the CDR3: TGTGCCAGCAGTTGGGTCCTTGACGGGCAGCCCCAGCATTTT.

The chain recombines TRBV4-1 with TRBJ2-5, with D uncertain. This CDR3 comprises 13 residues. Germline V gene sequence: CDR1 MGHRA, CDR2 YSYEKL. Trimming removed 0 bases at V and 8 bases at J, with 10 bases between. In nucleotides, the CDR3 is TGCGCCAGCAGCCAAGATAGACCGACAACCCAGTACTTC. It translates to CASSQDRPTTQYF.

The CDR3 loop is CASSLGAGSDNYGYTF. The CDR3 nucleotides read TGTGCCAGCAGCTTGGGGGCGGGGAGCGATAACTATGGCTACACCTTC. The chain employs TRBV5-4 and TRBJ1-2; no clear D. The CDR3 runs to 16 residues. From germline, CDR1 is SGHNT and CDR2 YYREEE (reference sequence). Trimming left V 0 bases short and J 1 base short, with 13 bases between.

The CDR3 is CSVPGNTEAFF. For the CDR3, the DNA is TGCAGTGTCCCAGGGAACACTGAAGCTTTCTTT. The chain combines TRBV20-1 with TRBJ1-1; D gene ambiguous. Looked up from germline, CDR1 is DFQATT and CDR2 is SNEGSKA (reference sequence). V was trimmed by 7 bases and J by 1 base, leaving 7 bases between them. The CDR3 loop spans 11 amino acids.

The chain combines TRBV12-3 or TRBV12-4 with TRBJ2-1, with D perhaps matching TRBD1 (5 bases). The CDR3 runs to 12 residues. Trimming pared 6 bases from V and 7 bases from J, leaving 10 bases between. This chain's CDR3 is CASSPRQNEQFF. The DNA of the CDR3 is TGTGCCAGCAGCCCTCGACAGAATGAGCAGTTCTTC.

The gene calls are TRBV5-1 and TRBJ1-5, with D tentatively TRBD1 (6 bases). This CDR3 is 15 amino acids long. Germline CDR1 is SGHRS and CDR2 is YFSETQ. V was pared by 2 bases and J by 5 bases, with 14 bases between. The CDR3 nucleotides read TGCGCCAGCAGCTTCTCTACAGGGTATGATCAGCCCCAGCATTTT. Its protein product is CASSFSTGYDQPQHF.

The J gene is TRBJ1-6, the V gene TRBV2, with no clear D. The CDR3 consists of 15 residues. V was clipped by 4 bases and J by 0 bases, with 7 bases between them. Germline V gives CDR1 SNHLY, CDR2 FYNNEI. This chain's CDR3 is CASSAQSSYNSPLHF. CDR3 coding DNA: TGTGCCAGCAGTGCACAGAGCTCCTATAATTCACCCCTCCACTTT.

For the CDR3, the DNA is TGTGCCAGCAGTTTCCGTTACAGGGCGGTCAGAGCTGAAGCTTTCTTT. Its protein is CASSFRYRAVRAEAFF. The rearrangement uses TRBV27 and TRBJ1-1; D may be TRBD1 (6 bases). This CDR3 contains 16 residues. From germline, CDR1 is MNHEY and CDR2 SMNVEV (reference sequence). V was trimmed by 3 bases and J by 6 bases, leaving 20 bases between them.

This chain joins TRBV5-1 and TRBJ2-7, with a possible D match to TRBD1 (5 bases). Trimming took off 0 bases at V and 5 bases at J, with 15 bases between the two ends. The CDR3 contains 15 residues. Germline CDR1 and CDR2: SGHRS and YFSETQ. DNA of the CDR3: TGCGCCAGCAGCTTGGGGGTCAGGGCAACGGACGAGCAGTACTTC. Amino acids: CASSLGVRATDEQYF.